This T cell receptor beta chain was captured in a study of T cell responses to AZD1222 COVID-19 vaccine (dated by TCRdb to the early 2020s). At the level of the whole study: TCR sequencing covered more than 230 trial participants: around 210 given two doses of AZD1222 and 26 given two doses of MenACWY control vaccine. Trial participants were enrolled by age into subgroups of 18-55, 56-69 and 70-plus years, and roughly 160, 29 and 62 TCR-sequenced participants, respectively, were included in these subgroups. Broad study findings and their caveats: The whole spike protein was spanned by vaccine-associated CD4 TCRs, and dominant responses were seen in regions 160-218 and 743-854. Because no day 14 peak-response samples were available, repertoires were characterized only after the peak T cell response. Epitopes outside the regions mutated in the B.1.351 and B.1.1.7 variants were reportedly recognized by nearly half of the unique spike-specific TCRs. Conclusions about previously exposed vaccinees were limited because only a handful of AZD1222 recipients were SARS-CoV-2 seropositive at baseline. A significant rise in spike-specific TCR breadth and depth was observed after two AZD1222 doses relative to day 0 and relative to MenACWY recipients. The 56-69-year group was small, and its depth increase did not reach significance, likely because of low power. Participants were mostly white British and included more females than males, and it was suggested by the authors that clonal diversity may have been underestimated.

As to this clone: No antigen is known for it. One base away there is no much larger clone; base qualities are not given.

The time point label of this sample denotes: about 28 days (+/-7) after the second vaccine dose. Because spike-specific TCR depth and breadth did not differ between the two schedules, AZD1222 recipients who got a second dose at roughly 4 weeks were pooled with those who got a second dose at roughly 12 weeks. Vaccinee samples came from UK trials COV001 and COV002, including a single-blind randomized controlled phase 2/3 trial of AZD1222 (ChAdOx1 nCoV-19) in healthy adults. For TCRbeta chain sequencing, PBMC samples were collected from trial participants at day 0 and at day 28 after the second dose. The CDR3 regions of human TCRbeta chains were analyzed by immunosequencing. The authors' pipeline ran thus. Repertoire TCRs were matched against a reference library of SARS-CoV-2-specific TCRs generated with the MIRA antigen-specificity platform. Breadth was defined as the fraction of unique TCRs that were SARS-CoV-2-associated. Depth was defined as the fraction of total T cells that were SARS-CoV-2-associated. Using the MIRA data, every spike-specific TCR was mapped to the spike region that the TCR reacted to and assigned to either a CD4 or a CD8 class. Log10-transformed breadth and depth values were compared by one-way ANOVA with Sidak's multiple comparisons tests. Not all clones reach the TCRdb copy of this immuneACCESS table, which keeps in-frame sequences only. Checked studies attribute under half of the gap to unresolved V genes and leave the rest unexplained. The V and J calls and the clone size are those of that table, but D and trimming were determined from the DNA. This sample is represented by about 42,000 clones; roughly 88% of them were singletons. Of the sample, 15% to 20% is held by the ten largest clones.

Sequencing was performed on peripheral blood, taken 28 days after the second AZD1222 dose. The TCR originated in an adult who received the AZD1222 COVID-19 vaccine.

The DNA is TGTGCCAGCAGTTATACTGACTATGGAACCGGGGAGCTGTTTTTT. Translation gives CASSYTDYGTGELFF. This receptor chain uses TRBV6-5 and TRBJ2-2; the D region possibly corresponds to TRBD2 (5 bases align). V is shortened by 3 bases, J by 5 bases, and the region joining them spans 13 bases. From a lookup of the germline V gene, CDR1 and CDR2 are MNHEY and SVGAGI. The cysteine opens and the phenylalanine closes a CDR3 of 15 amino acids. The entry retains the CDR3 DNA only, 45 bases that are in frame from base 1.